Listed below are T cell receptor beta chains from one sample, sequenced in a study of T cells in Graves' hyperthyroidism and ophthalmopathy. Each CDR3 protein is one row after TCRdb ran MiXCR on the multiplex PCR reads. The table has roughly 740,000 distinct CDR3 sequences, about 17% seen once. Sequencing was performed on blood. These receptors were collected from a young man with Graves' hyperthyroidism. CDR3s include the opening cysteine and the closing phenylalanine or tryptophan. Each record gives: V gene, clone size, J gene, D gene, CDR3 DNA, CDR3 protein. D genes are given only for firm matches. Size is stated for part of the rows, as once, few or many counts, or as a class when the clone is expanded.

>TRBV7-9|many|TRBJ2-1|NA
TGTGCCAGCAGCCTCGAGGGACCGCACAATGAGCAGTTCTTC
CASSLEGPHNEQFF
>TRBV29-1|few|TRBJ1-2|TRBD1
TGCAGCGCGATGACAGGGACCTATGGCTACACCTTC
CSAMTGTYGYTF
>TRBV12-3/TRBV12-4|many|TRBJ2-7|TRBD1
TGTGCCAGCAGTAAGGACAGGGCAAGAATCTACGAGCAGTACTTC
CASSKDRARIYEQYF
>TRBV7-9|many|TRBJ2-3|TRBD2
TGTGCCAGCAGCACAAGCGGGGGGCCAGATACGCAGTATTTT
CASSTSGGPDTQYF
>TRBV7-9|many|TRBJ2-5|NA
TGTGCCAGCAGCTTATCAAGGGGAATCGGGGAGACCCAGTACTTC
CASSLSRGIGETQYF
>TRBV14|NA|TRBJ2-2|TRBD2
TGTGCCAGCAGCCAAGGGGAGGGAAGCGGGGAGCTGTTTTTT
CASSQGEGSGELFF
>TRBV20-1|few|TRBJ2-7|TRBD2
TGCAGTGCTAGAATTCAGTTGACTAGCGGGCCTTCGGAGCAGTACTTC
CSARIQLTSGPSEQYF
>TRBV29-1|NA|TRBJ1-1|NA
TGCAGCGTTGGGTTTGGAAAGAACACTGAAGCTTTCTTT
CSVGFGKNTEAFF
>TRBV10-3|NA|TRBJ1-2|NA
TGTGCCATCGAGGGCCGCACCGGGGATGGCTACACCTTC
CAIEGRTGDGYTF
>TRBV10-1|few|TRBJ2-3|NA
TGCGCCAGCAGTGAGTCCGGTCACCACACAGATACGCAGTATTTT
CASSESGHHTDTQYF
>TRBV7-9|NA|TRBJ1-1|NA
TGTGCCAGCAGCTCCGAGATTGTAGCTGAAGCTTTCTTT
CASSSEIVAEAFF
>TRBV28|many|TRBJ2-3|NA
TGTGCCAGCAGTTTATTTTACCCAGATACGCAGTATTTT
CASSLFYPDTQYF
>TRBV4-2|few|TRBJ2-1|NA
TGTGCCAGCAGCCAAGACTCTAGCGCCTACTACAATGAGCAGTTCTTC
CASSQDSSAYYNEQFF
>TRBV7-9|many|TRBJ2-3|NA
TGTGCCACCAGGGTGAGGGTAGGGGTGGATACGCAGTATTTT
CATRVRVGVDTQYF
>TRBV3-1|NA|TRBJ2-7|NA
TGTGCCAGCAGCCAAGATGAGGGCAGCCTGGGGGCGTACGAGCAGTACTTC
CASSQDEGSLGAYEQYF
>TRBV28|NA|TRBJ1-5|NA
TGTGCCAGCAAAGACACGCAGGGAGTGAGTCAGCCCCAGCATTTT
CASKDTQGVSQPQHF
>TRBV12-3/TRBV12-4|NA|TRBJ2-4|NA
TGTGCCAGCAGTTTAAAGGGGGGCAAGGACATTCAGTACTTC
CASSLKGGKDIQYF
>TRBV20-1|NA|TRBJ2-5|NA
TGCAGTGCTAGGGGGCATACCCAAGAGACCCAGTACTTC
CSARGHTQETQYF
>TRBV28|many|TRBJ2-7|NA
TGTGCCAGCAGTTTAGTCATGGGCAGGATCTCCTACGAGCAGTACTTC
CASSLVMGRISYEQYF
>TRBV28|NA|TRBJ2-1|TRBD1
TGTGCCAGCAGCAGTCCGGGACAGTACAATGAGCAGTTCTTC
CASSSPGQYNEQFF
>TRBV5-1|NA|TRBJ1-4|NA
TGCGCCAGCAGCCCGTCGGGACTTTCGAGGGCAACTAATGAAAAACTGTTTTTT
CASSPSGLSRATNEKLFF
>TRBV7-8|NA|TRBJ2-3|NA
TGTGCCAGCAGCTTCCAACGGGACGCACAGCGAGATACGCAGTATTTT
CASSFQRDAQRDTQYF
>TRBV19|NA|TRBJ2-1|NA
TGTGCCAGTAGTATACACAGGACCCCGGGCAATGAGCAGTTCTTC
CASSIHRTPGNEQFF
>TRBV28|few|TRBJ2-7|NA
TGTGCCAGCAGTTTAATAACCGGGACGATTAAACCATACGAGCAGTACTTC
CASSLITGTIKPYEQYF
>TRBV18|many|TRBJ2-7|NA
TGTGCCAGCTCACCAATCCCAGGCCCCTACGAGCAGTACTTC
CASSPIPGPYEQYF
>TRBV30|many|TRBJ1-1|NA
TGTGCCTGGAGTCCAAGAGCCATGAACACTGAAGCTTTCTTT
CAWSPRAMNTEAFF
>TRBV5-6|few|TRBJ2-1|NA
TGTGCCAGCAGCTACCGACCCGGAAATGAGCAGTTCTTC
CASSYRPGNEQFF
>TRBV20-1|many|TRBJ2-7|NA
TGCAGTGCTAAGAATCGTATGGACTACGAGCAGTACTTC
CSAKNRMDYEQYF
>TRBV28|NA|TRBJ2-2|NA
TGTGCCAGCAGTTTCGACCAGGGGGGGGCACGGGAGCTGTTTTTT
CASSFDQGGARELFF
>TRBV30|few|TRBJ2-7|TRBD2
TGTGCCTCCTCCCGTCTAGCGGGAGGAGGTGCACACGAGCAGTACTTC
CASSRLAGGGAHEQYF
>TRBV28|many|TRBJ2-5|TRBD1
TGTGCCAGCGGGACAGGGAGGGGGTACCAAGAGACCCAGTACTTC
CASGTGRGYQETQYF
>TRBV6-1|many|TRBJ2-5|TRBD2
TGTGCCAGCAGCGGACTAGGGGTTCGGGAGACCCAGTACTTC
CASSGLGVRETQYF
>TRBV7-8|NA|TRBJ2-2|NA
TGTGCCAGCAGCTTCCAGCGATTTAACACCGGGGAGCTGTTTTTT
CASSFQRFNTGELFF
>TRBV6-5|NA|TRBJ2-2|NA
TGTGCCAGCAGTTACCAGCCGGGAACCGGGGAGCTGTTTTTT
CASSYQPGTGELFF
>TRBV30|NA|TRBJ2-1|TRBD1
TGTGCCTGGAGTGGGGACAGGGATCCCAATGAGCAGTTCTTC
CAWSGDRDPNEQFF
>TRBV18|few|TRBJ2-1|TRBD2
TGTGCCAGCTCACCACCCCGGACTAGCGGGAGGAAGGGGAATGAGCAGTTCTTC
CASSPPRTSGRKGNEQFF
>TRBV18|NA|TRBJ1-5|TRBD1
TGTGCCAGCTCACCACAGACAGGGCGGCAGCCCCAGCATTTT
CASSPQTGRQPQHF
>TRBV4-1|few|TRBJ2-5|TRBD2
TGCGCCAGCAGCCAAGATCTCGGGGGGGGGTACCAAGAGACCCAGTACTTC
CASSQDLGGGYQETQYF
>TRBV20-1|many|TRBJ2-7|TRBD2
TGCAGTGCTCGACTACAGCGGGAGTGGTACTCCTACGAGCAGTACTTC
CSARLQREWYSYEQYF
>TRBV9|few|TRBJ2-5|NA
TGTACCAGCAGCCCCAAGGGAGGAGGGGAAGAGACCCAGTACTTC
CTSSPKGGGEETQYF
>TRBV2|many|TRBJ1-2|TRBD1
TGTGCCAGCAGAAGGGGGCGCGACTATGGCTACACCTTC
CASRRGRDYGYTF
>TRBV27|many|TRBJ2-7|NA
TGTGCCAGCAGTATAGGACAGCCTTACGAGCAGTACTTC
CASSIGQPYEQYF
>TRBV6-5|many|TRBJ2-7|TRBD1
TGTGCCAGCAGTTACGGCGGGGACAGGGGCTACGAGCAGTACTTC
CASSYGGDRGYEQYF
>TRBV10-2|NA|TRBJ2-1|TRBD2
TGCGCCAGCCATACTAGCGGGAGGGGCAATGAGCAGTTCTTC
CASHTSGRGNEQFF
>TRBV9|few|TRBJ2-7|TRBD1
TGTGCCAGCAGCGTCACTGACAGGGGGGCCTACGAGCAGTACTTC
CASSVTDRGAYEQYF
>TRBV28|many|TRBJ2-7|NA
TGTGCCAGCAGTTCTCAGGGTTTAGAGCAGTACTTC
CASSSQGLEQYF
>TRBV30|many|TRBJ2-2|NA
TGTGCCCGGACGGTCGGAACCGGGGAGCTGTTTTTT
CARTVGTGELFF
>TRBV9|NA|TRBJ1-1|NA
TGTGCCAGCAGCTTAACCTCCCGTCCTGACACTGAAGCTTTCTTT
CASSLTSRPDTEAFF
>TRBV7-2|many|TRBJ1-6|NA
TGTGCCAGCAGCCCCCCACGGAGAAGGGGGATGAATTCACCCCTCCACTTT
CASSPPRRRGMNSPLHF
>TRBV18|many|TRBJ1-1|NA
TGTGCCAGCAGCCCGCTGAACACTGAAGCTTTCTTT
CASSPLNTEAFF
>TRBV20-1|many|TRBJ2-1|NA
TGCAGTGCTAGAGGGCCCGGGAGCTCCTACAATGAGCAGTTCTTC
CSARGPGSSYNEQFF